This entry describes one T cell receptor (beta chain). The CDR3 has 14 residues. CDR1 and CDR2 (germline): MNHEY, SMNVEV (reference sequence). V was trimmed by 4 bases and J by 1 base, leaving 8 bases between them. These data are taken from a study of blood T cell repertoires in COVID-19. Looking at the study overall: Whether acute or convalescent, the COVID-19 samples came from the United States, Italy and Spain. T cells, B-cell-depleted T cells, or PBMCs supplied cDNA or gDNA.

Here immunoSEQ multiplex PCR was the method, and the copy in TCRdb shows in-frame clones only, minus some. This table has a few hundred thousand clones, around 83% appearing once. This TCR was recovered from a woman aged 50 to 60 with acute or convalescent COVID-19. This chain links TRBV27 with TRBJ2-1; a weak D match, TRBD2 (5 bases). Sequencing was done on a sample of peripheral blood. The CDR3 loop is CASSSGLSYNEQFF. DNA of the CDR3: TGTGCCAGCAGTTCCGGACTTTCCTACAATGAGCAGTTCTTC.